Presented here are 29 T cell receptor beta chains from one specimen sequenced in a study of naive and memory T cell subsets. The SP2 primer and nested alpha and beta constant region primers amplified ligated cDNA in four rounds. TCRdb fed the UMI-ligation and nested PCR reads into MiXCR, producing one record per CDR3 protein. The sample includes tens of thousands of distinct CDR3 sequences, 11% of them seen just once. Treatment indicated: skin biopsy from PPD injection site in Mantoux-positive individual. An oligonucleotide containing a UMI was ligated to the 3' end of TCR cDNA. This specimen consisted of skin, obtained from a tuberculin skin test site. The receptors were sampled from an adult in good health.

The chain uses TRBV27 and TRBJ1-1; D remains unclear. Germline CDR1 and CDR2: MNHEY and SMNVEV (reference sequence). V was cut by 1 base and J by 4 bases, with 10 bases left in between. The CDR3 contains 14 residues. The CDR3 region has the DNA TGTGCCAGCAGTTTATACCGGGATCGCACTGAAGCTTTCTTT. The encoded protein is CASSLYRDRTEAFF.

The V call is TRBV4-1, the J call TRBJ2-2; 9 bases are shared with TRBD1. CDR1 and CDR2 (germline): MGHRA, YSYEKL. This CDR3 spans 17 amino acids. Trimming cost V 2 bases and J 3 bases; bases outside gene matches: 7. The CDR3 DNA reads as TGCGCCAGCAGCCAACCCGGGACAGGGTGGTACACCGGGGAGCTGTTTTTT. This codes for CASSQPGTGWYTGELFF.

This clonotype was seen ten or more times. The rearrangement joins TRBV20-1 to TRBJ1-3, with D tentatively TRBD1 (5 bases). Trimming removed 4 bases from V and 10 bases from J, with 20 bases in between. Germline CDR1 is DFQATT and CDR2 is SNEGSKA (reference sequence). This CDR3 contains 14 residues. The CDR3 sequence: CSATDAVLGRTIYF. Here the CDR3 DNA reads TGCAGTGCTACGGACGCTGTACTGGGACGTACCATATATTTT.

This clonotype was detected ten times or more. The chain couples TRBV29-1 to TRBJ2-1; 15 bases agree with TRBD2. V was pared by 6 bases and J by 7 bases, with 4 bases of the junction left unmatched. Looked up from germline, CDR1 is SQVTM and CDR2 is ANQGSEA. The CDR3 totals 14 residues. The CDR3 sequence: CSVWTSGRGNEQFF. CDR3 bases: TGCAGCGTCTGGACTAGCGGGAGGGGTAATGAGCAGTTCTTC.

This clonotype was seen once. This sequence joins TRBV9 and TRBJ1-2; maybe TRBD1 (5 bases). V was clipped by 5 bases and J by 7 bases, with 24 bases between them. This CDR3 is built from 16 residues. Germline V gene sequence: CDR1 SGDLS, CDR2 YYNGEE. The CDR3 DNA follows: TGTGCCAGCAGGCCAGCCACCCGGGACCGCGAGCGTGGCTACACCTTC. It is translated as CASRPATRDRERGYTF.

At least ten counts were recorded for this clonotype. This sequence may be a read error, since a much larger clone differs from it by one base. The rearrangement uses TRBV7-3 and TRBJ2-1; possible D gene TRBD2, 6 bases. Germline V CDR1 and CDR2: SGHTA, FQGTGA. Trimming took off 8 bases at V and 5 bases at J, with 19 bases between the two ends. The CDR3 covers 15 residues. This chain's CDR3 is CASATGLGSNNEQFF. CDR3 sequence (DNA): TGTGCCAGCGCCACGGGACTCGGAAGCAACAATGAGCAGTTCTTC.

This clonotype was counted between two and nine times. V usage is TRBV5-1 and J usage is TRBJ2-5; TRBD2 matches at 10 bases. Germline V gene lookup returns CDR1 SGHRS and CDR2 YFSETQ. Trimming took 5 bases from V and 3 from J; bases not matched to a gene: 1. This CDR3 comprises 13 residues. The CDR3 is CASRLAGKETQYF. CDR3 in DNA: TGCGCCAGCAGACTAGCGGGAAAAGAGACCCAGTACTTC.

This clonotype was seen ten or more times. The chain links TRBV20-1 to TRBJ1-5, with TRBD1 identical over 7 bases. The CDR3 is 16 residues long. V gave up 6 bases and J gave up 5 bases; unmatched junction bases: 16. Looked up from germline, CDR1 is DFQATT and CDR2 is SNEGSKA (reference sequence). The CDR3 protein is CSAPTSGTAWDQPQHF. The CDR3 DNA reads as TGCAGTGCGCCCACCTCCGGGACAGCATGGGATCAGCCCCAGCATTTT.

This clonotype was found a few times. The chain links TRBV19 to TRBJ1-3, with D hard to call. V shed 5 bases and J shed 1 base, with 21 bases lying between them. The CDR3 is made up of 18 amino acids. Germline V gene data show CDR1 as LNHDA and CDR2 as SQIVND (reference sequence). CDR3 protein: CASSRGVGRALSGNTIYF. DNA for the CDR3: TGTGCCAGTAGTCGAGGAGTCGGGAGAGCCCTGTCTGGAAACACCATATATTTT.

The sample holds many counts of this clonotype. The V gene is TRBV29-1, the J gene TRBJ2-4; D is ambiguous. V lost 2 bases and J lost 12, with 8 bases in between. The CDR3 totals 10 residues. The germline V gene encodes CDR1 SQVTM and CDR2 ANQGSEA. Written as DNA, the CDR3 is TGCAGCGTTGAATACGACACTCAGTACTTC. The encoded protein is CSVEYDTQYF.

This clonotype was observed at least ten times. The chain links TRBV5-1 to TRBJ1-1; D is unclear. Trimming took off 0 bases at V and 0 bases at J, with 12 bases between the two ends. This CDR3 is built from 16 residues. Germline-derived CDR1 and CDR2 are SGHRS and YFSETQ. The CDR3 region is CASSLAGSGMNTEAFF. CDR3 in DNA: TGCGCCAGCAGCTTGGCGGGTTCGGGCATGAACACTGAAGCTTTCTTT.

This clonotype was seen a few times. The gene calls are TRBV19 and TRBJ2-2; possible D gene TRBD1, 6 bases. The CDR3 covers 15 residues. Trimming took 6 bases from V and 0 from J, leaving 11 bases between them. Germline V gives CDR1 LNHDA, CDR2 SQIVND (reference sequence). CDR3 sequence reads: CASSPGHTNTGELFF. DNA for the CDR3: TGTGCCAGTAGCCCGGGACACACGAACACCGGGGAGCTGTTTTTT.

Many counts were recorded for this clonotype. V gene TRBV27 combines with J gene TRBJ1-1; no clear D gene. Germline CDR1 and CDR2: MNHEY and SMNVEV (reference sequence). CDR3 size: 15 residues. The V end was cut by 4 bases, the J end by 0 bases, with 12 bases between. In DNA form, the CDR3 reads TGTGCCAGCAGTTCCCGTTCGGATGTGAACACTGAAGCTTTCTTT. It specifies CASSSRSDVNTEAFF.

This clonotype appeared many times. The chain links TRBV29-1 to TRBJ1-1, with TRBD1 as a possible D gene (5 bases). V lost 2 bases to trimming and J lost 3 bases, with 10 bases between them. CDR1 is SQVTM, CDR2 ANQGSEA, per germline. CDR3 length: 13 amino acids. CDR3 nucleotide sequence: TGCAGCGTTGAATTGGGACGGTACACTGAAGCTTTCTTT. It is translated as CSVELGRYTEAFF.

The chain employs TRBV27 and TRBJ1-5; 7 bases are a match to TRBD1. The ends lost 5 bases at V and 0 bases at J; junction bases unmatched: 13. The CDR3 sequence is 18 residues long. Germline lookup yields CDR1 MNHEY and CDR2 SMNVEV (reference sequence). For the CDR3, the DNA is TGTGCCAGCAGTCCGTACACAGGGGCGCGGTATAGCAATCAGCCCCAGCATTTT. It yields the protein CASSPYTGARYSNQPQHF.

In regard to this clonotype: A read error may be the cause here, since a much bigger clone is one base away. No conserved phenylalanine or tryptophan ends this CDR3, so it is likely a read error. The genes are TRBV4-1 and TRBJ2-7; D gene uncertain. Trimming removed 0 bases from V and 7 bases from J, with 10 bases in between. The germline V gene encodes CDR1 MGHRA and CDR2 YSYEKL. The CDR3 spans 13 residues. The CDR3 nucleotides read TGCGCCAGCAGCCAAGATGGACCTACGGAGCAGTACTCC. Translation gives CASSQDGPTEQYS.

At least ten counts were recorded for this clonotype. The CDR3 region is CATSGRSSGRVPSYEQYF. The CDR3 DNA is TGTGCCACCAGCGGTCGTTCTAGCGGGAGAGTTCCTTCCTACGAGCAGTACTTC. This sequence joins TRBV15 and TRBJ2-7, with TRBD2 matching 10 bases. Germline V gene lookup returns CDR1 LNHNV and CDR2 YYDKDF (reference sequence). The CDR3 is 18 amino acids. Germline trimming cut 5 bases from V and 1 base from J; bases unmatched to any gene: 14.

The chain is built from TRBV29-1 and TRBJ2-4, with TRBD1 identical over 9 bases. This CDR3 spans 15 amino acids. The V and J ends lost 3 bases and 1 base, in that order; junction bases with no gene match: 4. From germline, CDR1 is SQVTM and CDR2 ANQGSEA. DNA for the CDR3: TGCAGCGTTGAGCTAGGACAGGGGGCCAAAAACATTCAGTACTTC. Translating gives CSVELGQGAKNIQYF. The full variable domain, its missing parts supplied by reference TRBV29-1 and TRBJ2-4, is SAVISQKPSRDICQRGTSLTIQCQVDSQVTMMFWYRQQPGQSLTLIATANQGSEATYESGFVIDKFPISRPNLTFSTLTVSNMSPEDSSIYLCSVELGQGAKNIQYFGAGTRLSVL.

This clonotype was detected a few times. The chain couples TRBV4-1 to TRBJ1-1; the D gene is possibly TRBD1 (5 bases). With 3 bases removed from V and 3 bases from J, the gap between germline ends came to 17 bases. The germline CDR1 and CDR2 sequences are MGHRA and YSYEKL. The CDR3 contains 16 residues. The CDR3 spells CASSHPFVSGDTEAFF. The CDR3 nucleotides read TGCGCCAGCAGCCATCCCTTCGTCTCGGGGGACACTGAAGCTTTCTTT.

This clonotype was counted a few times. The chain carries TRBV20-1 and TRBJ1-1; D unresolved. Germline CDR1 DFQATT, CDR2 SNEGSKA (reference sequence). The CDR3 length is 11 residues. The CDR3 nucleotides read TGCAGCCTAAGGGCGTACACTGAAGCTTTCTTT. Translated: CSLRAYTEAFF.

This clonotype is labeled as medium-sized. DNA for the CDR3: TGTGCCAGCAGCTCTGGACAGGGGGCTGGTCAGCCCCAGCATTTT. Translated: CASSSGQGAGQPQHF. This chain connects TRBV28 to TRBJ1-5; 11 nucleotides match TRBD1. This CDR3 contains 15 residues. V gave up 6 bases and J gave up 6 bases; unmatched junction bases: 7. Germline assignment: CDR1 MDHEN and CDR2 SYDVKM.

This clonotype was recorded a few times. The chain combines TRBV2 with TRBJ1-6; D not resolved. CDR1 is SNHLY, CDR2 FYNNEI, per germline. V lost 4 bases and J 14 bases, leaving 12 bases between the germline ends. The CDR3 length is 12 residues. This CDR3 is CASSARVRALHF. As DNA, the CDR3 is TGTGCCAGCAGTGCGAGGGTTCGAGCCCTCCACTTT. Combining the CDR3 with reference TRBV2 and TRBJ1-6 gives the whole variable domain EPEVTQTPSHQVTQMGQEVILRCVPISNHLYFYWYRQILGQKVEFLVSFYNNEISEKSEIFDDQFSVERPDGSNFTLKIRSTKLEDSAMYFCASSARVRALHFGNGTRLTVT.

This clonotype occurred a few times. This chain connects TRBV28 to TRBJ1-2; 9 nucleotides match TRBD1. Germline values: CDR1 MDHEN, CDR2 SYDVKM. This CDR3 spans 14 amino acids. Unmatched junction bases numbered 7, after V lost 7 bases and J lost 4 bases. The chain's CDR3 is CASIIPGQGYGYTF. CDR3 bases: TGTGCCAGCATAATACCGGGACAGGGCTATGGCTACACCTTC.

In its sample, this clonotype was seen a few times. The rearrangement uses TRBV20-1 and TRBJ2-2, with D tentatively TRBD1 (5 bases). V lost 6 bases to trimming and J lost 6 bases, with 20 bases between them. The CDR3 runs 15 residues. CDR1 and CDR2 from the germline V gene are DFQATT and SNEGSKA (reference sequence). CDR3: CSAPRRPPRAGELFF. The CDR3 bases are TGCAGTGCCCCCCGAAGACCCCCCAGGGCCGGGGAGCTGTTTTTT.

The genes are TRBV27 and TRBJ2-5; tentatively, D is TRBD1 (5 bases). With 4 bases removed from V and 4 bases from J, the gap between germline ends came to 13 bases. Germline assignment: CDR1 MNHEY and CDR2 SMNVEV (reference sequence). This CDR3 is built from 14 residues. CDR3: CASSSQGFTETQYF. The CDR3, as DNA: TGTGCCAGCAGTTCCCAGGGTTTCACAGAGACCCAGTACTTC.

The chain uses TRBV28 and TRBJ2-7, with 8 positions matching TRBD2. After removal of 3 bases from V and 4 bases from J, the junction contained 5 bases not matched to a gene. This CDR3 contains 14 residues. Germline CDR1 and CDR2: MDHEN and SYDVKM. CDR3 nucleotide sequence: TGTGCCAGCAGTTTCCGCGGGAGGCCTTACGAGCAGTACTTC. It is translated as CASSFRGRPYEQYF.

This clonotype was recorded many times. As DNA, the CDR3 is TGCGCCAGCAGCCAAGGGGGACTAGCTGCCACCGGGGAGCTGTTTTTT. Translating it yields CASSQGGLAATGELFF. The chain uses TRBV4-1 and TRBJ2-2, with TRBD2 matching over 9 bases. After removal of 1 base from V and 4 bases from J, the junction contained 4 bases not matched to a gene. CDR1 is MGHRA, CDR2 YSYEKL, per germline. The CDR3 is 16 amino acids.

This clonotype has ten or more counts. V usage is TRBV5-1 and J usage is TRBJ2-2, with D tentatively TRBD1 (5 bases). Trimming cost V 4 bases and J 1 base, with 8 bases left between them. The CDR3 length is 14 residues. The germline CDR1 and CDR2 sequences are SGHRS and YFSETQ. CDR3 protein: CASSVGQNTGELFF. Written as DNA, the CDR3 is TGCGCCAGCAGCGTTGGACAGAACACCGGGGAGCTGTTTTTT.

This clonotype was detected a few times. The chain recombines TRBV7-9 with TRBJ2-7; D gene uncertain. This CDR3 is 15 amino acids long. Trimming removed 2 bases from V and 7 bases from J, with 18 bases in between. Germline CDR1 is SEHNR and CDR2 is FQNEAQ (reference sequence). The CDR3 DNA follows: TGTGCCAGCAGCTTATTCGGCCAGGTGCCCTGGGAGCAGTACTTC. It codes for CASSLFGQVPWEQYF.